The 4 T cell receptor beta chains below come from one sample, sequenced in a study of post-analysis software for immune sequencing data (dated by TCRdb to the mid-2010s). General conclusions and limits of the study: Patients showed significantly higher frequencies than controls for five TRBV segments, among them TRBV5-6, TRBV5-1 and TRBV20-1.

Libraries came from PCR. These reads were obtained on an Illumina HiSeq 2500. To reduce PCR and sequencing biases, unique molecular identifiers were incorporated into the TCR beta cDNA libraries. The public reads were run again by TCRdb, first through fastp at Q25 and then through MiXCR, and only productive beta chains were kept. Each record represents a unique CDR3 protein, reported with the most common genes and DNA among its rows. The sample table holds about 820,000 distinct CDR3 sequences, of which 53% were seen once. Together, the top ten hold approximately 4.5% of the sample. These TCRs are of unknown antigen specificity. Input material: blood. These receptors originate from a girl between 10 and 17 years old with multiple sclerosis.

The chain links TRBV18 to TRBJ2-5, with TRBD2 matching 13 bases. V dropped 4 bases and J dropped 3; count of bases not matched to a gene: 2. Germline loops: CDR1 KGHSH, CDR2 LQKENI. The CDR3 runs to 15 residues. The CDR3 DNA follows: TGTGCCAGCTCACTGGGGACTAGCGGGGAAGAGACCCAGTACTTC. It encodes CASSLGTSGEETQYF.

This clonotype was detected a few times. J is TRBJ2-3 and V is TRBV29-1, with D tentatively TRBD1 or TRBD2 (6 bases each). This CDR3 spans 13 amino acids. Trimming shortened V by 2 bases and J by 8 bases, and 14 bases separated the two germline ends. The germline V gene has CDR1 SQVTM and CDR2 ANQGSEA. CDR3 loop: CSVERGPGGTQYF. CDR3 nucleotide sequence: TGCAGCGTTGAACGGGGGCCCGGCGGTACGCAGTATTTT.

This chain links TRBV20-1 with TRBJ2-7, with 10 bases aligning to TRBD2. V lost 0 bases, J lost 5 bases, and 4 bases stayed unmatched. CDR1 and CDR2 (germline): DFQATT, SNEGSKA (reference sequence). CDR3 length: 14 amino acids. The CDR3 sequence: CSAREASGSHEQYF. The CDR3 DNA sequence: TGCAGTGCTAGAGAGGCTAGCGGGAGCCACGAGCAGTACTTC.

The V and J genes are TRBV14 and TRBJ1-1; D is undetermined. The CDR3 extends over 15 amino acids. Germline CDR1 reads SGHDN; CDR2 reads FVKESK. The germline V and J ends were trimmed by 4 bases and 0 bases, with 12 bases remaining between them. The CDR3 is CASSRTGRMNTEAFF. CDR3 in DNA: TGTGCCAGCAGCCGAACCGGGAGGATGAACACTGAAGCTTTCTTT.